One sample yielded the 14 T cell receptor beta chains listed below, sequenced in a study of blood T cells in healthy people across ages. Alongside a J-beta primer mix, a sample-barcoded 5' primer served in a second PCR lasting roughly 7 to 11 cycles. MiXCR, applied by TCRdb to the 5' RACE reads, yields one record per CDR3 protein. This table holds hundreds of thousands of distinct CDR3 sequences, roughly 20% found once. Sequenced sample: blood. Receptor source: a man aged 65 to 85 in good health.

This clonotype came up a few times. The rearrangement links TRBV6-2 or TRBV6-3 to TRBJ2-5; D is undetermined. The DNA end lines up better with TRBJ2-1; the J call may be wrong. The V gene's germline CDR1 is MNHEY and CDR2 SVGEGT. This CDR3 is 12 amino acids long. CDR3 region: CASTTSYNEQFF. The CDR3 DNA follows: TGTGCCAGCACGACCTCCTACAATGAGCAGTTCTTC.

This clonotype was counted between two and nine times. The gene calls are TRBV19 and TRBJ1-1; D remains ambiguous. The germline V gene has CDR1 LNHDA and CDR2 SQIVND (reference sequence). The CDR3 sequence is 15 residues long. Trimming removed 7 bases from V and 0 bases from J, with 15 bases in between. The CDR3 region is CASKKSTYMNTEAFF. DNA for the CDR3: TGTGCCAGTAAGAAAAGTACTTATATGAACACTGAAGCTTTCTTT. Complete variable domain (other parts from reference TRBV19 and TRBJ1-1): DGGITQSPKYLFRKEGQNVTLSCEQNLNHDAMYWYRQDPGQGLRLIYYSQIVNDFQKGDIAEGYSVSREKKESFPLTVTSAQKNPTAFYLCASKKSTYMNTEAFFGQGTRLTVV.

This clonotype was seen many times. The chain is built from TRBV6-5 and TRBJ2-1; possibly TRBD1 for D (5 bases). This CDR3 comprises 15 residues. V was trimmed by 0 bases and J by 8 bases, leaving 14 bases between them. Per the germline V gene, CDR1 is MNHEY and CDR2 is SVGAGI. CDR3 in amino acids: CASSYSGLPEDEQFF. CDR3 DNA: TGTGCCAGCAGTTACTCGGGGCTACCCGAAGATGAGCAGTTCTTC.

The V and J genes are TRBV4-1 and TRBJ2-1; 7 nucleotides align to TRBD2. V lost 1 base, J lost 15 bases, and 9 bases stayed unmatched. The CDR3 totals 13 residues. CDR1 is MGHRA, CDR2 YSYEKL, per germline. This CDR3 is CASSQGTGTTRFF. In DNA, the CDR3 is TGCGCCAGCAGCCAAGGTACCGGGACTACCCGGTTCTTC.

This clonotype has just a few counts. CDR3 loop: CASSFGVLEQFF. The CDR3, as DNA: TGTGCCAGCAGTTTTGGGGTGTTGGAGCAGTTCTTC. The chain carries TRBV28 and TRBJ2-5; D uncertain. The end of the DNA is better explained by TRBJ2-1, so the J call may be wrong. The CDR3 loop spans 12 amino acids. Looked up from germline, CDR1 is MDHEN and CDR2 is SYDVKM.

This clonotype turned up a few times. CDR3 bases: TGCGGATCCTTGGCCAAAAACATTCAGTACTTC. Translated, it gives CGSLAKNIQYF. The rearrangement links TRBV20-1 to TRBJ2-4; D gene unclear. Germline V gene lookup returns CDR1 DFQATT and CDR2 SNEGSKA (reference sequence). The CDR3 extends over 11 amino acids.

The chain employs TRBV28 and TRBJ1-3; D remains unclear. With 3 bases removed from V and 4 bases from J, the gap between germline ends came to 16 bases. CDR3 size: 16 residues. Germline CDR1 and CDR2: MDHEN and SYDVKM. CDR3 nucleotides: TGTGCCAGCAGTTTGCCCAATGGTGCTTCGGGAAACACCATATATTTT. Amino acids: CASSLPNGASGNTIYF. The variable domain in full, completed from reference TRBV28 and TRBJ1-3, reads DVKVTQSSRYLVKRTGEKVFLECVQDMDHENMFWYRQDPGLGLRLIYFSYDVKMKEKGDIPEGYSVSREKKERFSLILESASTNQTSMYLCASSLPNGASGNTIYFGEGSWLTVV.

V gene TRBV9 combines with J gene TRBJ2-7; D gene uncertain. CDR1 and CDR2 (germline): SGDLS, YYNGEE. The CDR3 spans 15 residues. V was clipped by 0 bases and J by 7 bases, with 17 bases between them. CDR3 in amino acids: CASSVDPNSLGEQYF. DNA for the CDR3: TGTGCCAGCAGCGTAGACCCGAATAGTCTGGGTGAGCAGTACTTC.

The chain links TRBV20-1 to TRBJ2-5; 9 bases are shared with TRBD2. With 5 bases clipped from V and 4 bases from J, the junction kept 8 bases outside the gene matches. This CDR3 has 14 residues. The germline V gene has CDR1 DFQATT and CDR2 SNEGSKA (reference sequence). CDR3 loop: CSAGLGGRVETQYF. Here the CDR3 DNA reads TGCAGTGCTGGACTAGGCGGGAGGGTAGAGACCCAGTACTTC.

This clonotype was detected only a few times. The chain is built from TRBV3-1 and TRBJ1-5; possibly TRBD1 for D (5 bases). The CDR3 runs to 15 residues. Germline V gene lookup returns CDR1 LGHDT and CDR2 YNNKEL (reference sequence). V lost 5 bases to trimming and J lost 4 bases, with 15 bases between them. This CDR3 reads CASSSHGQDNQPQHF. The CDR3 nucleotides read TGTGCCAGCAGCTCCCACGGACAAGATAATCAGCCCCAGCATTTT.

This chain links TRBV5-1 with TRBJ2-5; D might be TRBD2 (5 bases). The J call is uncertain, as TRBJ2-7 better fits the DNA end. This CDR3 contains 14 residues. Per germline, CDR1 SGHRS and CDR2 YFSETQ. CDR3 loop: CASSLGNGGYEQYF. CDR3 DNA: TGCGCCAGCAGCTTGGGCAACGGAGGCTACGAGCAGTACTTC.

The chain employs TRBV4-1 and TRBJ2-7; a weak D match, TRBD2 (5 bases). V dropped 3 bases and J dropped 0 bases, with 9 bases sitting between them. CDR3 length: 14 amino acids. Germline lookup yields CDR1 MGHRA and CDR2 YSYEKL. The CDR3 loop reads CASSQASYSYEQYF. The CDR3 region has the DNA TGCGCCAGCAGCCAGGCTAGCTACTCCTACGAGCAGTACTTC.

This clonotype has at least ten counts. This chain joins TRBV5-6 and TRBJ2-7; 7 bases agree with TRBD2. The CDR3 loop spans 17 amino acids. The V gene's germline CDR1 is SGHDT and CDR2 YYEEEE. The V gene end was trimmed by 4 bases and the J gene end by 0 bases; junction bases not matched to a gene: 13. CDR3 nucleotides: TGTGCCAGCAGCACCACCCTCCCGCGGGAGAACTCCTACGAGCAGTACTTC. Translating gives CASSTTLPRENSYEQYF.

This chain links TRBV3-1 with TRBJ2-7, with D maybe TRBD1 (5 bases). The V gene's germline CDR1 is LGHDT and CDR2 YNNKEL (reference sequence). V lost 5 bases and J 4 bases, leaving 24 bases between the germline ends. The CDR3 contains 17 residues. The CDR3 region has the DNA TGTGCCAGCAGCGACACCCCGGCGGTTGTAGGGGTTTACGAGCAGTACTTC. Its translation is CASSDTPAVVGVYEQYF.